These T cell receptor beta chains were read from a single sample in a study of regulatory T cells in long-lasting Graves disease. TCRdb re-derived calls from the multiplex PCR reads in MiXCR, one entry per CDR3 protein. Here the sample spans around 450,000 distinct CDR3 sequences, about 15% being singletons. These data were also filed under a second study, of T cells in Graves' hyperthyroidism and ophthalmopathy.

The specimen comprised peripheral blood mononuclear cells (PBMCs), sampled at new diagnosis, from a patient treated with antithyroid drugs. The receptors were sampled from a woman aged 35 to 49 with Graves disease. Both conserved end residues are part of each CDR3. D genes are given only for firm matches. A row's size may be missing; if present it is once, few, many or a size class.

clone size	V gene	D gene	J gene	CDR3 DNA	CDR3 protein
many	TRBV7-2	.	TRBJ1-1	TGTGCCAGCGGACCCAGGGGGAACACTGAAGCTTTCTTT	CASGPRGNTEAFF
many	TRBV30	.	TRBJ2-5	TGTGCCTGGAGTAAGGGGGAGACCCAGTACTTC	CAWSKGETQYF
many	TRBV20-1	TRBD1	TRBJ2-3	TGCAGTGCTATGGGACAGAACACAGATACGCAGTATTTT	CSAMGQNTDTQYF
many	TRBV19	.	TRBJ2-2	TGTGCCAGTAGTCCAACCGGGGTGGGCACCGGGGAGCTGTTTTTT	CASSPTGVGTGELFF
many	TRBV6-1	.	TRBJ1-5	TGTGCCAGCAAAACAGGGACATCCCATCAGCCCCAGCATTTT	CASKTGTSHQPQHF
many	TRBV6-2/TRBV6-3	TRBD2	TRBJ2-1	TGTGCCAGCAGTACTAGCGTAAGCTCCTACAATGAGCAGTTCTTC	CASSTSVSSYNEQFF
.	TRBV9	TRBD2	TRBJ2-5	TGTGCCAGCAGCGTAGGAGGGACTAGCGGGAGAGGCGAGACCCAGTACTTC	CASSVGGTSGRGETQYF
many	TRBV28	.	TRBJ2-2	TGTGCCAGCAGCTTTAGCGGAGCCCTTACCGGGGAGCTGTTTTTT	CASSFSGALTGELFF
many	TRBV20-1	.	TRBJ2-7	TGCAGTGCTAGAGATCTGGCGGGCAGGTACGAGCAGTACTTC	CSARDLAGRYEQYF
many	TRBV28	.	TRBJ2-2	TGTGCCAGCAAAGGATGGGTTAGCGCCGAGGAGCTGTTTTTT	CASKGWVSAEELFF
many	TRBV29-1	.	TRBJ2-2	TGCAGCGTTGTTGTCAGGGACGGGTTCGGTTCCGGGGAGCTGTTTTTT	CSVVVRDGFGSGELFF
.	TRBV6-5	TRBD1	TRBJ2-2	TGTGCCAGCAGTTACTTACCCCGGACAGGGGGAAACACCGGGGAGCTGTTTTTT	CASSYLPRTGGNTGELFF
few	TRBV12-3/TRBV12-4	TRBD2	TRBJ2-7	TGTGCCAGCAGTCCCCTAGCGGGAGGGCTGTCACAAGAGCAGTACTTC	CASSPLAGGLSQEQYF
many	TRBV11-3	.	TRBJ2-1	TGTGCCAGCACCCGCGATACCGGGGTACCTGGCAATGAGCAGTTCTTC	CASTRDTGVPGNEQFF
many	TRBV12-3/TRBV12-4	.	TRBJ2-7	TGTGCCAGCAGTAACCTAGCAAACTACGAGCAGTACTTC	CASSNLANYEQYF
.	TRBV19	.	TRBJ1-1	TGTGCCAGTAGTAGAGACGGGGGGCCCACATGGCACACTGAAACTTTCTTT	CASSRDGGPTWHTETFF
many	TRBV7-2	.	TRBJ2-2	TGTGCCAGCAGCAACCCGAGGGTGCACACCGGGGAGCTGTTTTTT	CASSNPRVHTGELFF
.	TRBV7-2	.	TRBJ1-3	TGTGCCAGCAGCTTAGTGACGGGGCTCGGAAACACCATATATTTT	CASSLVTGLGNTIYF
many	TRBV12-5	.	TRBJ2-1	TGTGCTAGCGAAAACCGAGGACGCGAGGACTATGAGCAGTTCTTC	CASENRGREDYEQFF
many	TRBV11-3	.	TRBJ1-4	TGTGCCAGCAGCTTAGATGGGCTCCCGTCCGAAAAACTGTTTTTT	CASSLDGLPSEKLFF
many	TRBV12-3/TRBV12-4	TRBD1	TRBJ1-1	TGTGCCAGCAGACAACCAGGACAGGGATCCACTGAAGCTTTCTTT	CASRQPGQGSTEAFF
few	TRBV3-1	.	TRBJ1-2	TGTGCCAGCAGCCAGGCAGGGGCTAACTATGGCTACACCTTC	CASSQAGANYGYTF
many	TRBV2	.	TRBJ1-4	TGTGCCAGCAGCCGGGACGGAACTAATGAAAAACTGTTTTTT	CASSRDGTNEKLFF
.	TRBV20-1	.	TRBJ1-5	TGCAGTGCTAGGCCCAGGGTTGACCAGCCCCAGCATTTT	CSARPRVDQPQHF
many	TRBV27	.	TRBJ2-1	TGTGCCAGCAGTTGGGCGGGTGAGCAGTTCTTC	CASSWAGEQFF
.	TRBV18	TRBD2	TRBJ2-5	TGTGCCAGCTCGCCACCTCGGCGGGAGGGGTTAGAGACCCAGCACTTC	CASSPPRREGLETQHF
many	TRBV7-9	TRBD1	TRBJ2-5	TGTGCCAGCAGCACAAGGACAGGGTTTGGAGAGACCCAGTACTTC	CASSTRTGFGETQYF
many	TRBV2	TRBD2	TRBJ2-7	TGTGCCAGCGCGTTGGCGGGAGGCTCCTACGAGCAGTACTTC	CASALAGGSYEQYF
many	TRBV6-1	.	TRBJ2-3	TGTGCCAGCAGTGATAACACAGATACGCAGTATTTT	CASSDNTDTQYF
.	TRBV6-1	.	TRBJ1-5	TGTGCCAGCAGAGGCAGGTTGAATCAGCCCCAGCATTTT	CASRGRLNQPQHF
many	TRBV19	.	TRBJ2-1	TGTGCCAGTAGTATCGACCAGGGGGGGTTATACAATGAGCAGTTCTTC	CASSIDQGGLYNEQFF
.	TRBV18	TRBD2	TRBJ2-3	TGTGCCAGCTCACTAGCGGGAGTGGCAGATACGCAGTATTTT	CASSLAGVADTQYF
few	TRBV3-1	.	TRBJ2-3	TGTGCCAGCAGCCAAGTAAGCAACACAGATACGCAGTATTTT	CASSQVSNTDTQYF
many	TRBV7-2	TRBD2	TRBJ2-1	TGTGCCAGCAGCTTCCGGACTAGCGGGGAGCAGTTCTTC	CASSFRTSGEQFF
many	TRBV28	TRBD1	TRBJ2-7	TGTGCCAGCAGTTTAGGACAGGGGGCGGTTTACGAGCAGTACTTC	CASSLGQGAVYEQYF
many	TRBV15	.	TRBJ1-6	TGTGCCACCAGCCAGGACGATTCACCCCTCCACTTT	CATSQDDSPLHF
many	TRBV9	TRBD1	TRBJ2-1	TGTGCCAGCAGCGCCACAGGGGGCGATCACAATGAGCAGTTCTTC	CASSATGGDHNEQFF
once	TRBV6-2/TRBV6-3	.	TRBJ2-2	TGTGCCAGCAGTTACGGGTGGTACACCGGGGAGCTGTTTTTT	CASSYGWYTGELFF
many	TRBV2	TRBD1	TRBJ2-5	TGTGCCAGCAGCGACAGCCTTGTGGCAGGGGGGACCCAGTACTTC	CASSDSLVAGGTQYF